The 8 T cell receptor beta chains below were found in one sample sequenced in a study of blood T cell repertoires in COVID-19 (dated by TCRdb to the early 2020s). Library preparation was by the immunoSEQ multiplex PCR assay. TCRdb carries this immuneACCESS record with in-frame sequences only. Its versions omit some clonotypes, under half of them owing to an unresolved V gene in the studies checked, with the rest unexplained. The sample data list roughly 230,000 clones, and 85% to 90% of these were observed just once. The top ten clonotypes cover 2.1% of the sample. The sequenced material came from peripheral blood. The receptors derive from a woman aged 60-75 years with COVID-19, enrolled during active disease.

This clone was seen a handful of times. The chain has TRBV5-1 and TRBJ2-2, with 8 nucleotides matching TRBD1. CDR3 size: 17 residues. Looked up from germline, CDR1 is SGHRS and CDR2 is YFSETQ. V lost 5 bases, J lost 3 bases, and 12 bases stayed unmatched. The CDR3 is CASSPRTGRLDTGELFF. The DNA of the CDR3 is TGCGCCAGCAGTCCTCGGACAGGGAGGTTGGACACCGGGGAGCTGTTTTTT.

Only one count was recorded for this clone. V is TRBV19 and J is TRBJ1-1; 11 bases match TRBD1. V was pared by 4 bases and J by 3 bases, with 4 bases of the junction left unmatched. Germline loops: CDR1 LNHDA, CDR2 SQIVND (reference sequence). The CDR3 extends over 15 amino acids. The DNA of the CDR3 is TGTGCCAGTAGTAGGACAGGGGGCGCCGACACTGAAGCTTTCTTT. This sequence encodes CASSRTGGADTEAFF.

The chain carries TRBV6-5 and TRBJ1-2, with 8 bases that match TRBD1. This CDR3 is built from 15 residues. CDR1 is MNHEY and CDR2 is SVGAGI in the germline V gene. With 0 bases clipped from V and 8 bases from J, the junction kept 8 bases outside the gene matches. DNA for the CDR3: TGTGCCAGCAGTTACTCACAGGGGGACCTCCGGGGCTACACCTTC. Protein sequence: CASSYSQGDLRGYTF.

The chain is built from TRBV7-6 and TRBJ1-1, with D perhaps matching TRBD1 (6 bases). Germline CDR1 reads SGHVS; CDR2 reads FNYEAQ. This CDR3 region has 15 residues. V was shortened by 1 base and J by 1 base, with 10 bases between the two germline ends. The CDR3 bases are TGTGCCAGCAGCTTAGGGACAGAGAGGAACACTGAAGCTTTCTTT. Protein sequence: CASSLGTERNTEAFF.

The CDR3 region has the DNA TGTGCCAGCAGCCGCACCCTGGACAGCTCCTATAATTCACCCCTCCACTTT. This encodes CASSRTLDSSYNSPLHF. The chain carries TRBV27 and TRBJ1-6; D is perhaps TRBD1 (6 bases). The germline V gene has CDR1 MNHEY and CDR2 SMNVEV (reference sequence). The CDR3 totals 17 residues. V lost 6 bases to trimming and J lost 0 bases, with 15 bases between them.

The chain combines TRBV6-5 with TRBJ1-4; 7 bases are a match to TRBD1. The CDR3 covers 15 residues. J was trimmed by 4 bases and V by 0 bases; bases with no gene match: 2. Germline CDR1 reads MNHEY; CDR2 reads SVGAGI. The CDR3 region is CASSYSGQFNEKLFF. CDR3 bases: TGTGCCAGCAGTTACTCGGGACAGTTTAATGAAAAACTGTTTTTT.

The chain has TRBV11-3 and TRBJ2-5; the match to TRBD1 covers 8 bases. This CDR3 is built from 13 residues. Looked up from germline, CDR1 is SGHNT and CDR2 is YENEEA. The V segment lost 4 bases and the J segment 2 bases; nucleotides outside the gene matches: 0. The CDR3 here is CASSWDRQETQYF. The CDR3 DNA sequence: TGTGCCAGCAGCTGGGACAGGCAAGAGACCCAGTACTTC.

The gene calls are TRBV13 and TRBJ2-3, with 8 bases matching TRBD1. CDR3 length: 16 residues. V trimming: 0 bases; J trimming: 3 bases; junction bases outside the gene matches: 5. Germline CDR1 is PRHDT and CDR2 is FYEKMQ (reference sequence). DNA of the CDR3: TGTGCCAGCAGCTTAGGGGCAGGGGGCGCGACAGATACGCAGTATTTT. This gives the protein CASSLGAGGATDTQYF. Full variable domain (missing parts from reference TRBV13 and TRBJ2-3): AAGVIQSPRHLIKEKRETATLKCYPIPRHDTVYWYQQGPGQDPQFLISFYEKMQSDKGSIPDRFSAQQFSDYHSELNMSSLELGDSALYFCASSLGAGGATDTQYFGPGTRLTVL.